This entry features one T cell receptor (beta chain) sequence. What it recognizes is unknown. Trimming at V came to 4 bases and at J to 6 bases, leaving 6 bases not matched to a gene. The germline CDR1 and CDR2 sequences are SQVTM and ANQGSEA. The CDR3 runs to 13 residues. This record comes from a study of CD8+ T cells in alopecia areata. Study as a whole: Tofacitinib was taken orally by treated patients, and the dose was 5 to 10 mg twice daily. Regarding the study as a whole: Tofacitinib significantly decreased scalp clonality and expanded CD8+ clones among top 100. The study found that many expanded lesional clones persisted in scalp and blood during tofacitinib.

RNA was extracted and reverse transcribed into cDNA as the sequencing template. Assay used: immunoSEQ multiplex PCR; TCRdb lists only in-frame clones, some missing. The sample lists some 210,000 clones; around 66% were seen once. Sample treatment: oral pan-JAK inhibitor, 5-10 mg twice daily. PBMCs were stained for CD3, CD4 and CD8, and CD4+ and CD8+ T cells were sorted. This sequence joins TRBV29-1 and TRBJ2-1; 7 positions match TRBD1. This specimen consisted of CD4+ T cells sorted from blood, obtained at approximately week 44, from a patient treated with tofacitinib. The clonotype comes from a human donor with alopecia areata. The CDR3 is CSVAGQYSNEQFF. The CDR3 DNA reads as TGCAGCGTTGCGGGACAGTACAGCAATGAGCAGTTCTTC.